The rows below give T cell receptor beta chains drawn from one sample of a study of blood T cells in healthy people across ages. Using its own MiXCR run on the 5' RACE reads, TCRdb lists one record per CDR3 protein. The table includes roughly 800,000 distinct CDR3 sequences, more than 25% detected once. The sample was also reused in another study, on T cells of mothers and their children.

Sequences were obtained from blood. Receptors were obtained from a boy under 18 in good health. The CDR3 runs from the conserved cysteine through the conserved F or W.

v_gene	j_gene	CDR3aa
TRBV12-3/TRBV12-4	TRBJ2-5	CASSGDGWTETQYF
TRBV7-3	TRBJ2-3	CASSLSGAWDTQYF
TRBV5-1	TRBJ2-6	CASDRPGANVLTF
TRBV12-3/TRBV12-4	TRBJ2-7	CASSGSRQAREQYF
TRBV3-1	TRBJ2-3	CASSQLLAGVDTQYF
TRBV18	NA	CASSPTGFEQYF
TRBV7-9	TRBJ2-1	CASSPGGAGGNNEQFF
TRBV10-3	TRBJ2-5	CAISVERGETQYF
TRBV7-2	TRBJ2-5	CASSLAAGTTEETQYF
TRBV9	TRBJ2-3	CASSVEPSGAYTDTQYF
TRBV24-1	TRBJ2-5	CATSESPGPGRTQYF
TRBV12-5	TRBJ2-6	CASGLVRGISGSGANVLTF
TRBV12-3/TRBV12-4	TRBJ2-2	CAILEGGNTGELFF
TRBV27	TRBJ1-1	CASSLLMGGTEAFF
TRBV25-1	TRBJ2-5	CASSEGTSWGETQYF
TRBV4-2	TRBJ2-7	CASSQETSYEQYF
TRBV14	TRBJ2-2	CASSQSFRRQANTGELFF
TRBV4-2	TRBJ2-3	CASSSPSGGALDTQYF
TRBV20-1	TRBJ2-1	CSASAEGAYNEQFF
TRBV27	NA	CASSPLTAGVGNEQFF
TRBV12-3/TRBV12-4	NA	CASSSGGGPLEQYF
TRBV28	NA	CASTKKLLAGGWGSYEQYF
TRBV5-6	TRBJ2-1	CACIPGSEQFF
TRBV20-1	TRBJ2-7	CSARDVRDSYEQYF
TRBV6-5	TRBJ1-5	CASSYPSKGTVSNQPQHF
TRBV12-3/TRBV12-4	TRBJ1-3	CASSLSSSGNTIYF
TRBV27	TRBJ2-7	CASSADGLALSYEQYF
TRBV3-1	TRBJ2-1	CASSQEGNPQFF
TRBV29-1	TRBJ2-3	CSVEITGPSTDTQYF
TRBV12-3/TRBV12-4	TRBJ2-7	CASSIAYEQYF
TRBV5-1	TRBJ2-5	CASSSSRAQGTQYF
TRBV27	TRBJ1-3	CASSWGAENTIYF